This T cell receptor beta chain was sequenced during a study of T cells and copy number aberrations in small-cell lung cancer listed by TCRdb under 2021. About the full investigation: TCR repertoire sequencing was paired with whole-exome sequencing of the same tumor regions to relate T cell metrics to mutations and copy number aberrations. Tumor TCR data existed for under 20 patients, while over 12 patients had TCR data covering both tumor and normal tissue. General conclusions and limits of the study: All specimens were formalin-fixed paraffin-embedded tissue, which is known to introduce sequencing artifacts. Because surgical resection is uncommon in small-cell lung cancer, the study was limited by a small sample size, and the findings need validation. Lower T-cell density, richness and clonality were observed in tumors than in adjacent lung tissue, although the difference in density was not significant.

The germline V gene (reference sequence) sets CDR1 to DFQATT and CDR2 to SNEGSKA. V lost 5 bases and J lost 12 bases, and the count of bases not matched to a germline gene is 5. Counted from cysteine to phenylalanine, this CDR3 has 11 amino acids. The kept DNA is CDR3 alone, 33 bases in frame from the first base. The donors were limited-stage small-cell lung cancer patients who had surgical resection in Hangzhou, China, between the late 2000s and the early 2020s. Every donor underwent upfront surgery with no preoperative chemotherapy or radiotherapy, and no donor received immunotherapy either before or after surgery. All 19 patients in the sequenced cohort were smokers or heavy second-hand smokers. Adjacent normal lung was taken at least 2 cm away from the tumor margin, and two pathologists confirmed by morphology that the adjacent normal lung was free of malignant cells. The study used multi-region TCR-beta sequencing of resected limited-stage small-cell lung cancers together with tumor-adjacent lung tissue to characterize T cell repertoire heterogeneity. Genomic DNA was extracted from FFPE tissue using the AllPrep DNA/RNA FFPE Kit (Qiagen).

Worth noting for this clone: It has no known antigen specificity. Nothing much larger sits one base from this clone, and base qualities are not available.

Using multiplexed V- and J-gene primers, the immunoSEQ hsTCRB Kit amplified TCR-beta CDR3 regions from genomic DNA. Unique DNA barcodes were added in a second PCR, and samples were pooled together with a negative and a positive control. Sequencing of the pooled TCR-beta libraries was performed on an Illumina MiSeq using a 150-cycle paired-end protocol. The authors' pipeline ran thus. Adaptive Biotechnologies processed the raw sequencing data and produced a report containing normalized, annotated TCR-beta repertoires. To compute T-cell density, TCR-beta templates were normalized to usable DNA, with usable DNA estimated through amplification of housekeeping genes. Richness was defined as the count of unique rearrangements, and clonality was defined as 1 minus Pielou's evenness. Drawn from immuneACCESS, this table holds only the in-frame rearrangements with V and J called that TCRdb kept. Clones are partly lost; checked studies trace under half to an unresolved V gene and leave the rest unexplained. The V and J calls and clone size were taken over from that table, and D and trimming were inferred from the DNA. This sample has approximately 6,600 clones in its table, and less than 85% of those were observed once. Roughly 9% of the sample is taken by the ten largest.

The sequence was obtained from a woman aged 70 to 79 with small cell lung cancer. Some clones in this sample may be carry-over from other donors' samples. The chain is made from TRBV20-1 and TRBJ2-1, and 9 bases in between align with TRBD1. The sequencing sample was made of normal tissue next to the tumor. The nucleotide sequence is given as TGCAGTGCTCTTACAGGGGGCGGGCAGTTCTTC. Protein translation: CSALTGGGQFF.